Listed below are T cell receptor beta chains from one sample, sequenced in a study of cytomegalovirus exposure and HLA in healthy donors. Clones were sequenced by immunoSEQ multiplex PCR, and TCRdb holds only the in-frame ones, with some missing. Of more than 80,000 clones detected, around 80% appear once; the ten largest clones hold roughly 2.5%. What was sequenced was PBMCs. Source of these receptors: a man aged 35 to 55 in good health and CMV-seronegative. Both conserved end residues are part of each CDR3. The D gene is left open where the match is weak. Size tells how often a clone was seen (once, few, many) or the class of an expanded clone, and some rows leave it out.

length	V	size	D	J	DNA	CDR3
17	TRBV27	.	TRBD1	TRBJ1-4	TGTGCCAGCAGCCCCACCGTCCGGACAGGGAATCGTGAAAAACTGTTTTTT	CASSPTVRTGNREKLFF
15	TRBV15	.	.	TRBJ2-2	TGTGCCACCAGCAGAGGAGGCAGCTCCACCGGGGAGCTGTTTTTT	CATSRGGSSTGELFF
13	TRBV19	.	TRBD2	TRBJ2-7	TGTGCCACCGGGGGGACGGACTCCTACGAGCAGTACTTC	CATGGTDSYEQYF
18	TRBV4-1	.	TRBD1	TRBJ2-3	TGCGCCAGCAGCGGAAGCACCGTCCGGGACAGGGGTTCGAATACGCAGTATTTT	CASSGSTVRDRGSNTQYF
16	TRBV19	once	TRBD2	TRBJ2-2	TGTGCCAGTAGTTTTTCCACGACTAGCGGGGTTCGGGAGCTGTTTTTT	CASSFSTTSGVRELFF
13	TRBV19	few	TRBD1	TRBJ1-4	TGTGCCAGTACGGACAGGGCTGATGAAAAACTGTTTTTT	CASTDRADEKLFF
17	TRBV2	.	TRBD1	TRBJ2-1	TGTGCCAGCAGTGCGTATGTGGGGGACAGGACCTACAATGAGCAGTTCTTC	CASSAYVGDRTYNEQFF
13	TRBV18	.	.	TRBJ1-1	TGTGCCAGCTCACCAATAGGGGGAGACGAAGCTTTCTTT	CASSPIGGDEAFF
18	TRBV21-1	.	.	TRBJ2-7	TGTGCCAGCAGCAAAAGAGGGGACAGGCCTTACTGCACCTACGAGCAGTACTTC	CASSKRGDRPYCTYEQYF
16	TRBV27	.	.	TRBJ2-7	TGTGCCAGCAGTTTCTCGGCGGGGCCCGCTTCCTACGAGCAGTACTTC	CASSFSAGPASYEQYF
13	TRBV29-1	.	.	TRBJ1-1	TGCAGCGCCAAATCCACAGAAAACACTGAAGCTTTCTTT	CSAKSTENTEAFF
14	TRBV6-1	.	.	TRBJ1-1	TGTGCCAGCAGTCTGGAGCACTTGAACACTGAAGCTTTCTTT	CASSLEHLNTEAFF
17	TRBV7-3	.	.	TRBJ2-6	TGTGCCAGCAGCTTATCCCCGGGTACCTCTGGGGCCAACGTCCTGACTTTC	CASSLSPGTSGANVLTF
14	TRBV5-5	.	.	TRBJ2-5	TGTGCCAGCAGCTCAACAGGTGGCCAAGAGACCCAGTACTTC	CASSSTGGQETQYF
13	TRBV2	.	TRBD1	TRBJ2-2	TGTGCCAGTTCGACAGGGCACACCGGGGAGCTGTTTTTT	CASSTGHTGELFF
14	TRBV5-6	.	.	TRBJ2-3	TGTGCCAGCAGCTTCGGGCTAGCCTCAGATACGCAGTATTTT	CASSFGLASDTQYF
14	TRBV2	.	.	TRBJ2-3	TGTGCCAGCAGTGCCGACTGGGGCGCAGATACGCAGTATTTT	CASSADWGADTQYF